This TCR beta chain was found in a study of T cell clonotyping in hematopoietic cell transplantation. V lost 4 bases to trimming and J lost 0 bases; unmatched junction nucleotides: 7. The CDR3 length is 15 residues. In germline, CDR1 is SGHRS, CDR2 YFSETQ. The method was immunoSEQ multiplex PCR; TCRdb's version includes in-frame clones alone and lacks a portion of them. Of under 4,500 clones listed, 85% to 95% are singletons. V usage is TRBV5-1 and J usage is TRBJ2-7; TRBD1 matches at 7 bases. The input for sequencing was PBMCs, taken 30 days after allogeneic stem cell transplant. The sequence came from a male patient in his forties or fifties who had an allogeneic stem cell transplant from a related donor, so the T cells may come from the graft donor. Some clones in this sample may be carry-over from other donors' samples. CDR3 DNA: TGCGCCAGCAGCCTGAGGACAGGCGACTCCTACGAGCAGTACTTC. This sequence encodes CASSLRTGDSYEQYF.